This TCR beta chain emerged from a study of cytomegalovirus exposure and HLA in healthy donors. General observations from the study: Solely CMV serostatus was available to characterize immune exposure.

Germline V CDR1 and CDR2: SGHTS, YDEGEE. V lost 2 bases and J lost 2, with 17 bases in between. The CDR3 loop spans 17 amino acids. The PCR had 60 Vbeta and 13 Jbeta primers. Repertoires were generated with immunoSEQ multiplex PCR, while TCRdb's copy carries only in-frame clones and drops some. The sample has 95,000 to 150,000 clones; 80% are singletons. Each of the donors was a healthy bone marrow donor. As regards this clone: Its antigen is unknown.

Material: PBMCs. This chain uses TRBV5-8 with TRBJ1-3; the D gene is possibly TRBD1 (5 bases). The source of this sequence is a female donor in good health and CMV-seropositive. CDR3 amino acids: CASSFGGITFAGNTIYF. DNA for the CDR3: TGTGCCAGCAGCTTTGGGGGGATAACATTCGCTGGAAACACCATATATTTT.